This record concerns one T cell receptor beta chain sequence. The antigen remains undetermined. At one end the junction does not follow the germline gene, possibly because of a read error. CDR3 length: 15 amino acids. Germline CDR1 is MNHNS and CDR2 is SASEGT. The authors built TCR beta libraries using iRepertoire HTBI primers and Arm-PCR of CDR3 regions. TCRdb reprocessed the multiplex PCR reads via MiXCR and lists one record per CDR3 protein. This sample has about 530,000 distinct CDR3 sequences, with about 16% found just once. The data stem from a study of regulatory T cells in long-lasting Graves disease. Study-wide findings and caveats: Lower TCR diversity was seen in persistent Graves' patients than in newly diagnosed ones.

Time point meaning: newly diagnosed GD, antithyroid drugs for less than 3 months. PBMCs were the source of the RNA used for TCR sequencing. As a group, patients came from one endocrinology department in Xi'an, China. These data were likewise used in another study, on T cells in Graves' hyperthyroidism and ophthalmopathy. That report notes: The TCR CDR3 first-round RT-PCR relied on the HTBI primer set.

This sequence was found in a woman aged 40 to 65 with Graves disease. The specimen comprised peripheral blood mononuclear cells (PBMCs), sampled at new diagnosis, from a patient treated with antithyroid drugs. The rearrangement joins TRBV6-1 to TRBJ1-4; D might be TRBD1 (5 bases). The CDR3 nucleotides are TGTGCCAGCAGGCGGGTTGGGGCGCCTAATGAAAAACTGTTTTTC. Encoded protein: CASRRVGAPNEKLFF.